This T cell receptor beta chain derives from a study of T cells in Graves' hyperthyroidism and ophthalmopathy. There were TCR beta CDR3 regions amplified from RNA transcripts. Initially, a first-round RT-PCR of the TCR CDR3 employed the HTBI primer set. TCRdb passed the multiplex PCR reads through MiXCR, listing each CDR3 protein once. The sample yields hundreds of thousands of distinct CDR3 sequences, approximately 14% seen once. The germline gives CDR1 ENHRY, CDR2 SYGVKD. CDR3 length: 13 residues. Trimming took 4 bases from V and 1 from J, leaving 5 bases between them. With a duration under 2 months, the hyperthyroidism was newly diagnosed in patients aged 18 to 65. Diagnoses used clinical symptoms, serum thyroxine and TRAb, thyroid ultrasound and orbital computed tomography. PBMCs were obtained from 10 ml fresh peripheral blood. Points from the study as a whole: Appearing also in blood were most of the thyroid clonotypes expanded above 0.001.

This clonotype was picked up many times. What it binds is unknown. This receptor was obtained from a woman in her 30s with Graves' hyperthyroidism that later progressed to Graves' ophthalmopathy. V usage is TRBV10-3 and J usage is TRBJ1-5; D unclear. The sequenced material came from blood. CDR3 sequence: CAISVDSNQPQHF. As DNA, the CDR3 is TGTGCCATCAGTGTTGACAGCAATCAGCCCCAGCATTTT.